The next 5 T cell receptor beta chains were all read from a single sample in a study of identical twins (dated by TCRdb to 2016 to 2017). Library construction relied on 5' RACE. Sequenced using an Illumina HiSeq 2000. TCRdb itself trimmed the public reads at Q25 with fastp, ran MiXCR and retained productive beta chains. Rows merge per CDR3 protein into single entries with the most common DNA and genes. This sample is represented by approximately 1.8 million distinct CDR3 sequences; roughly 35% of them were singletons. More than 0.25% of the sample belongs to the ten largest clones. The sample consisted of cord blood. These receptors originate from a newborn girl in good health.

The V and J genes are TRBV20-1 and TRBJ1-2, with D perhaps TRBD1 (6 bases). Germline-derived CDR1 and CDR2 are DFQATT and SNEGSKA (reference sequence). This CDR3 has 15 amino acids. V lost 6 bases to trimming and J lost 3 bases, with 20 bases between them. The CDR3 loop reads CSAPLYGGPHYGYTF. The CDR3 bases are TGCAGTGCCCCGCTATATGGGGGGCCCCACTATGGCTACACCTTC.

The chain uses TRBV20-1 and TRBJ1-2; the D is unclear. The CDR3 has 14 residues. In germline, CDR1 is DFQATT, CDR2 SNEGSKA (reference sequence). Between the trimmed V and J ends, which lost 3 bases and 4 bases, there was a span of 15 bases. The CDR3 is CSASPHQLGYGYTF. In DNA, the CDR3 is TGCAGTGCTAGTCCCCATCAACTCGGCTATGGCTACACCTTC.

The chain carries TRBV5-1 and TRBJ1-1, with TRBD1 matching over 8 bases. The germline gives CDR1 SGHRS, CDR2 YFSETQ. Losses at the gene ends were 4 bases for V and 5 bases for J; bases not matched to a gene: 13. CDR3 length: 16 residues. The CDR3 DNA reads TGCGCCAGCAGCCGCCCCGTTCCCGGACAGGGAACTGAAGCTTTCTTT. Amino acids: CASSRPVPGQGTEAFF.

The gene calls are TRBV7-2 and TRBJ2-5; perhaps TRBD2 as D (5 bases). V lost 5 bases and J 5 bases, leaving 9 bases between the germline ends. Germline assignment: CDR1 SGHTA and CDR2 FQGNSA. This CDR3 has 12 residues. The CDR3 DNA is TGTGCCAGCAGCCCACTAGTTGAGACCCAGTACTTC. This codes for CASSPLVETQYF.

The chain employs TRBV7-4 and TRBJ1-1; TRBD1 agrees at 7 bases. Germline CDR1 reads SGHVT; CDR2 reads SQSDAQ. The CDR3 has 17 residues. J gave up 2 bases and V 5 bases, and 14 bases lay outside the gene matches. The CDR3, as DNA: TGTGCCAGCAGCCCCGATATGGGACAGTTCATCAACACTGAAGCTTTCTTT. Amino acids: CASSPDMGQFINTEAFF.